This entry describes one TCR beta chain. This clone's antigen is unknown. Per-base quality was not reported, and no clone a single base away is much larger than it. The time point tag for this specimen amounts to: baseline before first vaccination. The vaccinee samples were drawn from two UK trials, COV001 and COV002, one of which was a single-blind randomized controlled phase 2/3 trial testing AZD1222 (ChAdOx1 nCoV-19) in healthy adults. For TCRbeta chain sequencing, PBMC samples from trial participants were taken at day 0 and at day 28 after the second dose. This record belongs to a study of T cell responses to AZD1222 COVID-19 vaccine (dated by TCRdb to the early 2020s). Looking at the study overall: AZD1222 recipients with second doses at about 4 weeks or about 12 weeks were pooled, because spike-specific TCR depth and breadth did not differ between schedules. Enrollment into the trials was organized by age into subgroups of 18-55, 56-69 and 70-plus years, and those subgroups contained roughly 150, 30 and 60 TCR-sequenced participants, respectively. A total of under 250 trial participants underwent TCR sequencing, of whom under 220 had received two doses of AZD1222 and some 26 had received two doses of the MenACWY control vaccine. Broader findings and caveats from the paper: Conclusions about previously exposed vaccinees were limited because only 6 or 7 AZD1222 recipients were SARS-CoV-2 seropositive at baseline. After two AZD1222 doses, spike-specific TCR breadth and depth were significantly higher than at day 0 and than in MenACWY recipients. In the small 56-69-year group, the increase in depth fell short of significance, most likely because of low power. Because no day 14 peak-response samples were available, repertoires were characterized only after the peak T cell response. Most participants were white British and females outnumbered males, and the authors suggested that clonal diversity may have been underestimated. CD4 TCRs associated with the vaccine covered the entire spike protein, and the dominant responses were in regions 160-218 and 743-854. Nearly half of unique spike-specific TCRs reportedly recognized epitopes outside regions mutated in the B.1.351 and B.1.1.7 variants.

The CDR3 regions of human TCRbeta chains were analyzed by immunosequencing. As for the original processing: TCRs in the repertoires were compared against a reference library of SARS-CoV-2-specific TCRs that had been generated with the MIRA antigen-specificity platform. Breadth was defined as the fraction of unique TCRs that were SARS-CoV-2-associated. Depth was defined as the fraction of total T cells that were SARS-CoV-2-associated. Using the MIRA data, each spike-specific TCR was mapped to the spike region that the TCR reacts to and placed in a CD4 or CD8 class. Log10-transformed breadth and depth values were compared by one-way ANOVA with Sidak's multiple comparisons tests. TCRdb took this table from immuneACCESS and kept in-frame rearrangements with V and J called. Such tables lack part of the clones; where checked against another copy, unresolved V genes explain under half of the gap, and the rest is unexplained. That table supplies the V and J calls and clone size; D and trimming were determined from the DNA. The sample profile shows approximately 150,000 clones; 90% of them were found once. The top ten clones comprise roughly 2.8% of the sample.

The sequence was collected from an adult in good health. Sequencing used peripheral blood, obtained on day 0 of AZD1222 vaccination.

This receptor has the CDR3 CASSPSGGRYEQYF. The nucleotide sequence reads TGTGCCAGCAGCCCTAGCGGGGGCCGATACGAGCAGTACTTC. Here the chain combines TRBV7-3 and TRBJ2-7, with TRBD2 identical over 10 junction bases. The CDR3, cysteine through phenylalanine, is 14 amino acids long. Only CDR3 DNA is held: 42 bases, read in frame from base 1. V is trimmed back by 5 bases and J by 4 bases, and the junction contains 5 bases that no gene match accounts for. CDR1 and CDR2 were assigned from the germline V gene as SGHTA and FQGTGA.